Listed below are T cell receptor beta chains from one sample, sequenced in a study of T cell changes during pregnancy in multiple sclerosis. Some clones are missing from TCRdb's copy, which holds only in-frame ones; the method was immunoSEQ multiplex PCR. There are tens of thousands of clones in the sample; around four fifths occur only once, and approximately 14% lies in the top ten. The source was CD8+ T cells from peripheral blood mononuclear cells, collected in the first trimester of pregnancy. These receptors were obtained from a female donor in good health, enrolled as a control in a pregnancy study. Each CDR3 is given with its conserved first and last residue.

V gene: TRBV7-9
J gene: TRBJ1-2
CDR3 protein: CASSSSQGQGYTF

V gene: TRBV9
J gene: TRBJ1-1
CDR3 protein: CASSVATRTGPNTEAFF

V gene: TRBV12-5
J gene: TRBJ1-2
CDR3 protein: CASGDRAGGYTF

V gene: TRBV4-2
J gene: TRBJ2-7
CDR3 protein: CASSQGPKRAVGEQYF

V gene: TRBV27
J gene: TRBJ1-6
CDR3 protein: CASSLGQPTERHSPLHF

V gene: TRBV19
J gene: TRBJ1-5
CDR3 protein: CASSEGQGGQPQHF

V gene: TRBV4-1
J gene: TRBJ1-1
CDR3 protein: CASTPAGGTMNTEAFF

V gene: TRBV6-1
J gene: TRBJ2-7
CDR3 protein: CASSEETGQGANEQYF

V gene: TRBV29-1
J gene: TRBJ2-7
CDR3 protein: CSVEVSGGLSYEQYF

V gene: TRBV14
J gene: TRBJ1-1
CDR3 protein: CASSPTDRGRTEAFF

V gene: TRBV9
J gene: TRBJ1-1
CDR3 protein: CASSVGDRGRHTEAFF

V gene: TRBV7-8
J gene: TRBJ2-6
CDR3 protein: CASSLGAGGVSGANVLTF

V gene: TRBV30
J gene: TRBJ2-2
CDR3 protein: CAWSTSGRDTGELFF

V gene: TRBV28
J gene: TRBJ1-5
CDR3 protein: CASSLTGKRNQPQHF

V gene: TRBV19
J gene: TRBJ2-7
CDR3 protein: CASSMGVSGYEQYF

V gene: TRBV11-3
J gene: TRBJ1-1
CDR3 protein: CASSSGGTEAFF

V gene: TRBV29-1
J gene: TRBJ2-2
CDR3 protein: CSVVGTGGGTGELFF

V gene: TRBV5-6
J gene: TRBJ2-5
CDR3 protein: CASSLAGGPETQYF

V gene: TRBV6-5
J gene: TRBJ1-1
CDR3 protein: CASSVRTGENTEAFF

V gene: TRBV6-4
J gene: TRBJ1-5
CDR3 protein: CASSADSSYQPQHF

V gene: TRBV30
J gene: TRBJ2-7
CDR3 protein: CAWSGTDYEQYF

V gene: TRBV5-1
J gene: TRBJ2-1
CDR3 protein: CASSLTGTAYNEQFF

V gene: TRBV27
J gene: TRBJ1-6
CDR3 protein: CASRRDNSYNSPLHF

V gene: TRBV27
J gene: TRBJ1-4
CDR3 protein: CASRLGAPNEKLFF

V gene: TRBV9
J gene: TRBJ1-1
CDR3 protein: CASSGGDRRNTEAFF

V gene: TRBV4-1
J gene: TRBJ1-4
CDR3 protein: CASSQAWAPDEKLFF

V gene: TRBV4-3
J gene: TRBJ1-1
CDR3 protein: CASSQGTSSLLMNTEAFF

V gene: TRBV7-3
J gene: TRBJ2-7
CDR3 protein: CASSPGQSYEQYF

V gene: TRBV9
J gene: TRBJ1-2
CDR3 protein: CASSVGTGANYGYTF

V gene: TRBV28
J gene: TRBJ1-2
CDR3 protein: CASSLREYGYTF

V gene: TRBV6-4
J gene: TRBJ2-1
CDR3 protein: CASSDSSEHEQFF

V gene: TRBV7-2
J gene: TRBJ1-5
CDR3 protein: CASSADGSNQPQHF

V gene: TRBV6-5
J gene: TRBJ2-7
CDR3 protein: CASSRTSYEQYF

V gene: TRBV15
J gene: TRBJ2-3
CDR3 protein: CATSRERGLTDTQYF

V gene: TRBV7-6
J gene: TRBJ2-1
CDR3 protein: CASSLRTSGNQDEQFF

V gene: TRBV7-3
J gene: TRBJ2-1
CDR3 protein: CASSTGTGPYNEQFF

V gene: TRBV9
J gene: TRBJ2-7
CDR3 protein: CASSVGHWAHEQYF

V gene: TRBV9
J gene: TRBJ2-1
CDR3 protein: CASSVGGGAGNEQFF

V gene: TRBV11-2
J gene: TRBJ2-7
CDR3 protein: CASSLGPVYEQYF

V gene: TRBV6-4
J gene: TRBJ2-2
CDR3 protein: CASSPRTGDESGELFF

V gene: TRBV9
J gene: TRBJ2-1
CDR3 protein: CASSVDASGVKEQFF

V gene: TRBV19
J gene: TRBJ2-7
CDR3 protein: CASGPSGRGAREQYF

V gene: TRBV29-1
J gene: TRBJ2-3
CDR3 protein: CSVEEWLAGGTDTQYF

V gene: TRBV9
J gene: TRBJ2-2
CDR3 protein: CASSASGGVTGELFF

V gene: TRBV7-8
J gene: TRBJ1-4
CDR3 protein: CASSDNIGGRGEKLFF

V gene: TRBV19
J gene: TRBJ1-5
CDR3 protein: CASSIDRRGNQPQHF

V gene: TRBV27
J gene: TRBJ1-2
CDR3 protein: CASRPSRTGPYGYTF

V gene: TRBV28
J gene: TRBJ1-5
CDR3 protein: CASSWRKSSNQPQHF

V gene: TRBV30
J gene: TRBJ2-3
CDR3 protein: CAWMGRTTSTDTQYF

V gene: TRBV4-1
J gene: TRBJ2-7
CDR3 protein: CASSQGEASGRDEQYF

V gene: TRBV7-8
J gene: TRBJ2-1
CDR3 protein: CASSHYRDRAYNEQFF

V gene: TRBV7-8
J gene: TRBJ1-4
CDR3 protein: CASSLEGQSNEKLFF

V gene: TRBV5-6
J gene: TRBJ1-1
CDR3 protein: CASSWRRDLITEAFF

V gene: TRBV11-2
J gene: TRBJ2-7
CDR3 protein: CASSSGQVGEQYF

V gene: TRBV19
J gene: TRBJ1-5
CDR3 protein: CASRPLHQEPQHF